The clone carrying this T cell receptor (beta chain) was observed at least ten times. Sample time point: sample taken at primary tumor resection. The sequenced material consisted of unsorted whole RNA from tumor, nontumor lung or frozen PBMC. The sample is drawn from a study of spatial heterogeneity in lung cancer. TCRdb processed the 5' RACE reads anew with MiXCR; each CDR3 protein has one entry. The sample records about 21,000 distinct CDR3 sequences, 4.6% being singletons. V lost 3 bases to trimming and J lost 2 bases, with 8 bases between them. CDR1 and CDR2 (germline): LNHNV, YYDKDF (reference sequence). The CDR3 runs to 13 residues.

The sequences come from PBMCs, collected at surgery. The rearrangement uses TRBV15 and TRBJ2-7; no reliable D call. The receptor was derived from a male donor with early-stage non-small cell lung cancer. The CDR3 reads CATSRAETYEQYF. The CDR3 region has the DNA TGTGCCACCAGCAGGGCTGAAACCTACGAGCAGTACTTC. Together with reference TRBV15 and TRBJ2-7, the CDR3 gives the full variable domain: DAMVIQNPRYQVTQFGKPVTLSCSQTLNHNVMYWYQQKSSQAPKLLFHYYDKDFNNEADTPDNFQSRRPNTSFCFLDIRSPGLGDTAMYLCATSRAETYEQYFGPGTRLTVT.